The source of this TCR beta chain is a study of T cell responses to AZD1222 COVID-19 vaccine. Study-wide results and limits: Across the whole spike, CD4 TCRs peaked at regions 160-218 and 743-854. Repertoires in all cases were sampled only once the peak T cell response had passed. When two AZD1222 doses had been given, Spike-specific TCR breadth and depth rose. Donors were largely white British and mainly female; clonal diversity was possibly underestimated.

Germline CDR1 and CDR2: LGHDT and YNNKEL (reference sequence). CDR3 size: 13 residues. Points on this clone: The antigen is not known. At one boundary the junction diverges from the germline segment, which might be a read error.

Generated by immunoSEQ multiplex PCR, the TCRdb table keeps only in-frame clones and is missing some. The profile shows around 200,000 clones, 85% to 95% of them singletons. The receptor's source is an adult who received the MenACWY meningococcal vaccine as a control. The chain is built from TRBV3-1 (or the pseudogene TRBV3-2) and TRBJ1-4, with D unclear. The specimen comprised peripheral blood, sampled 28 days after the second dose of the MenACWY control vaccine. CDR3 sequence: CASRQGPVEKLFF. As DNA, the CDR3 is TGTGCCAGCAGACAAGGGCCAGTTGAAAAACTGTTTTTT.